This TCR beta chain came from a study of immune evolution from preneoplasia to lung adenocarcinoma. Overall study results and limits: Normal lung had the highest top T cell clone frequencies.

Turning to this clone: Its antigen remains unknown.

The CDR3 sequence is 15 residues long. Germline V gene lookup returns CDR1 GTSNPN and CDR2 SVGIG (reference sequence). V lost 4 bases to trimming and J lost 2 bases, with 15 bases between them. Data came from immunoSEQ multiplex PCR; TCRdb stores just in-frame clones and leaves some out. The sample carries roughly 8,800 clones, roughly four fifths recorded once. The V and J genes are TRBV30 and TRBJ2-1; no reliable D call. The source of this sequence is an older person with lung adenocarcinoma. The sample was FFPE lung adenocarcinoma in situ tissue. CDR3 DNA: TGTGCCTGGAAAAAGCTAGGTCCGCCCTACAATGAGCAGTTCTTC. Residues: CAWKKLGPPYNEQFF.